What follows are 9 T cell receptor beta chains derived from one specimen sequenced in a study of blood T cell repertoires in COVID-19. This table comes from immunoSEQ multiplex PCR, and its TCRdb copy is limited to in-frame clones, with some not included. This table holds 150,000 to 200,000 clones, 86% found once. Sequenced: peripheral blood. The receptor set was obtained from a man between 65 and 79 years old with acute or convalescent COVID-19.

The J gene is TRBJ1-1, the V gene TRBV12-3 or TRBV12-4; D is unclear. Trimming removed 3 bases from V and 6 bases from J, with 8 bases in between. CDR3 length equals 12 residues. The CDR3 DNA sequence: TGTGCCAGCAGTTTGAGTCACGCTGAAGCTTTCTTT. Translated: CASSLSHAEAFF.

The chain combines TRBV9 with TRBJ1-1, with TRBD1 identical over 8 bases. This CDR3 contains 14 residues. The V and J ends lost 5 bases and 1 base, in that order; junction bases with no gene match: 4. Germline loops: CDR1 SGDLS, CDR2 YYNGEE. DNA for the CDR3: TGTGCCAGCAGAGAGGGACAGGCGAACACTGAAGCTTTCTTT. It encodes CASREGQANTEAFF.

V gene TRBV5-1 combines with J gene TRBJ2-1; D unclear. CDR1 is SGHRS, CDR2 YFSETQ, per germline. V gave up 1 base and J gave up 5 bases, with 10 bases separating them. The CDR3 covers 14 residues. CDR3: CASSLIPGNNEQFF. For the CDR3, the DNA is TGCGCCAGCAGCTTGATACCAGGTAACAATGAGCAGTTCTTC.

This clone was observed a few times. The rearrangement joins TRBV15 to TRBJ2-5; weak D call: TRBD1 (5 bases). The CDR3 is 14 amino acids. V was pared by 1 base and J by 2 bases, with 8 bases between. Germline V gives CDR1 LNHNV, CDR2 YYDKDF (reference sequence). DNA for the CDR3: TGTGCCACCAGCAGAGTGCCAGGGCAAGAGACCCAGTACTTC. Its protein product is CATSRVPGQETQYF. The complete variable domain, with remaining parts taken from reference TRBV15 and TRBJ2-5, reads DAMVIQNPRYQVTQFGKPVTLSCSQTLNHNVMYWYQQKSSQAPKLLFHYYDKDFNNEADTPDNFQSRRPNTSFCFLDIRSPGLGDTAMYLCATSRVPGQETQYFGPGTRLLVL.

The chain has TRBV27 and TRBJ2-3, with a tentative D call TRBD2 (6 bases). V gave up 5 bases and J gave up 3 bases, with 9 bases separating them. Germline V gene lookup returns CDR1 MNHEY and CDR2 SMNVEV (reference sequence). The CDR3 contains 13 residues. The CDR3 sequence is CASSEDYTDTQYF. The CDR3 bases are TGTGCCAGCAGTGAGGACTATACAGATACGCAGTATTTT.

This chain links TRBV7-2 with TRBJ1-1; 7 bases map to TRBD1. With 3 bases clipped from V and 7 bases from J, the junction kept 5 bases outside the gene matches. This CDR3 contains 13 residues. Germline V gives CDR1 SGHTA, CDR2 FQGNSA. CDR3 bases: TGTGCCAGCAGCTTCATCAGGGGGGTTGAAGCTTTCTTT. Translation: CASSFIRGVEAFF.

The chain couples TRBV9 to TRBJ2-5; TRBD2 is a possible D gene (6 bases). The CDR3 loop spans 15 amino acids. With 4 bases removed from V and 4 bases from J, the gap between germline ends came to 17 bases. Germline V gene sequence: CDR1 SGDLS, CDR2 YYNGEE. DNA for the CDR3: TGTGCCAGCAGCCTCACCGGACTGGGGGGAGAGACCCAGTACTTC. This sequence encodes CASSLTGLGGETQYF.

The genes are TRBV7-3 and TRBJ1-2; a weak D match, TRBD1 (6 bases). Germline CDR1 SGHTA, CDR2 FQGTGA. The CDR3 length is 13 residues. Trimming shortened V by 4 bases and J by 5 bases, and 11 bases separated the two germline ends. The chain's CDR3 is CASSSGTPYGYTF. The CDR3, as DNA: TGTGCCAGCAGCTCCGGGACACCGTATGGCTACACCTTC.

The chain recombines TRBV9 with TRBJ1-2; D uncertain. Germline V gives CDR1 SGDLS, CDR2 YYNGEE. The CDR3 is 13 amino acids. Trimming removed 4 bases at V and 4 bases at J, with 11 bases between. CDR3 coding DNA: TGTGCCAGCAGCTCGCGGGCTTCCTATGGCTACACCTTC. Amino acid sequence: CASSSRASYGYTF.